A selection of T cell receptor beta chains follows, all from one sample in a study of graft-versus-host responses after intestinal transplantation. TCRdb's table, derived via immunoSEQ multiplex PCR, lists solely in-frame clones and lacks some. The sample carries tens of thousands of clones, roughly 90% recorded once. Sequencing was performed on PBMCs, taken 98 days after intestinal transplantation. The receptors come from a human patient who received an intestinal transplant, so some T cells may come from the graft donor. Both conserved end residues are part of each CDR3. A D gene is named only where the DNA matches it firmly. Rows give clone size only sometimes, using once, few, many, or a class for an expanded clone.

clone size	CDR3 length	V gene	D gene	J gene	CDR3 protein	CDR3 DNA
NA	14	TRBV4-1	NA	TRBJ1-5	CASSQEMGNQPQHF	TGCGCCAGCAGCCAAGAGATGGGCAATCAGCCCCAGCATTTT
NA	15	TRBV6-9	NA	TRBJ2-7	CASSYGPQATYEQYF	TGTGCCAGCAGTTACGGGCCGCAGGCCACCTACGAGCAGTACTTC
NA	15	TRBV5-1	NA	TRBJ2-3	CASSPGVTSTDTQYF	TGCGCCAGCAGCCCAGGAGTCACTAGCACAGATACGCAGTATTTT
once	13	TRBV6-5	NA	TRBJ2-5	CASRRQILETQYF	TGTGCCAGCAGACGACAAATCTTGGAGACCCAGTACTTC
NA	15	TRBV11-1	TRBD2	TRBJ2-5	CASSSTWSGGAPVDF	TGTGCCAGCAGCTCAACCTGGTCGGGGGGGGCCCCCGTGGACTTC
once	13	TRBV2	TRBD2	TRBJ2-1	CASSEVRGNEQFF	TGTGCCAGCAGTGAGGTGCGGGGGAATGAGCAGTTCTTC
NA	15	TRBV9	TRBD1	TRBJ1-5	CASSETGSLNQPQHF	TGTGCCAGCAGCGAGACAGGGTCCCTCAATCAGCCCCAGCATTTT
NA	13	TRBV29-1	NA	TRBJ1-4	CSVLDGFNEKLFF	TGCAGCGTGCTGGACGGATTTAATGAAAAACTGTTTTTT
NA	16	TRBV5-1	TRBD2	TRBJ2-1	CASSSNSGSSYNEQFF	TGCGCCAGCAGCTCAAATAGCGGGAGCTCCTACAATGAGCAGTTCTTC
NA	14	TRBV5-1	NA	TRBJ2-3	CASSLKQNPDTQYF	TGCGCCAGCAGCTTGAAACAAAACCCCGATACGCAGTATTTT
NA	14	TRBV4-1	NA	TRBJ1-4	CASSQEQFNEKLFF	TGCGCCAGCAGCCAAGAACAGTTTAATGAAAAACTGTTTTTT
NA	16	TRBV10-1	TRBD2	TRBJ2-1	CASSPRLAGGLNEQFF	TGCGCCAGCAGTCCCCGACTAGCGGGGGGGCTGAATGAGCAGTTCTTC
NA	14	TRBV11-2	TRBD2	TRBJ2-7	CASSLSGGAYEQYF	TGTGCCAGCAGCTTATCTGGGGGGGCCTACGAGCAGTACTTC
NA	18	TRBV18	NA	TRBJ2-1	CASSHPFFLGGSYNEQFF	TGTGCCAGCTCACACCCCTTTTTTTTGGGCGGCTCCTACAATGAGCAGTTCTTC
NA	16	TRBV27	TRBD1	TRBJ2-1	CASSLRQGLGVNEQFF	TGTGCCAGCAGTCTACGACAGGGGTTAGGGGTGAATGAGCAGTTCTTC
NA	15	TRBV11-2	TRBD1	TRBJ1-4	CASSLYGDRNEKLFF	TGTGCCAGCAGCTTATATGGGGACAGGAATGAAAAACTGTTTTTT
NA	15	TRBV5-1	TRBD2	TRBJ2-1	CASSIAGGSYNEQFF	TGCGCCAGCAGCATAGCGGGAGGGTCGTACAATGAGCAGTTCTTC
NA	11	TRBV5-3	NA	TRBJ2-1	CARRDYNEQFF	TGTGCCAGAAGAGACTACAATGAGCAGTTCTTC
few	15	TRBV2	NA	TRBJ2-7	CASSEDGSSSYEQYF	TGTGCCAGCAGTGAAGACGGGAGCTCTTCCTACGAGCAGTACTTC
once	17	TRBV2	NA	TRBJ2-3	CASSEEAYRTSTDTQYF	TGTGCCAGCAGTGAAGAGGCGTACAGGACTAGCACAGATACGCAGTATTTT
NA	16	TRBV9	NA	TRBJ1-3	CASSARDSNSGNTIYF	TGTGCCAGCAGCGCCCGGGACTCCAACTCTGGAAACACCATATATTTT
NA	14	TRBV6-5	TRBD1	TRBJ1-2	CASSPETGNYGYTF	TGTGCCAGCAGCCCCGAGACAGGGAACTATGGCTACACCTTC
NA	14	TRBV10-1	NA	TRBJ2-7	CASSESVPNDEQYF	TGCGCCAGCAGTGAGTCAGTCCCCAACGACGAGCAGTACTTC
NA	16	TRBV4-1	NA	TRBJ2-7	CASSQLGGRPFYEQYF	TGCGCCAGCAGCCAATTGGGTGGCCGTCCATTCTACGAGCAGTACTTC
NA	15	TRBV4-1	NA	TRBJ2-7	CASSQENRNSYEQYF	TGCGCCAGCAGCCAAGAGAACAGGAACTCCTACGAGCAGTACTTC
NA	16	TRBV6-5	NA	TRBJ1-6	CASSYSSGRNDSPLHF	TGTGCCAGCAGTTACTCGAGTGGTAGGAACGATTCACCCCTCCACTTT
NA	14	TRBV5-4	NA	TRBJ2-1	CASSLGSAYNEQFF	TGTGCCAGCTCACTTGGTTCAGCCTACAATGAGCAGTTCTTC
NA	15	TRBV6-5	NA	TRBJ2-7	CASSVRSLGNYEQYF	TGTGCCAGCAGCGTAAGGAGTTTAGGGAACTACGAGCAGTACTTC
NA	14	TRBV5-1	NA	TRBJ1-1	CASSLQGANTEAFF	TGCGCCAGCAGCTTGCAAGGGGCAAACACTGAAGCTTTCTTT
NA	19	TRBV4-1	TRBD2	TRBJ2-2	CASSQGPPGLAVNTGELFF	TGCGCCAGCAGCCAAGGCCCCCCCGGACTAGCGGTTAACACCGGGGAGCTGTTTTTT
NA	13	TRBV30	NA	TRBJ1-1	CAWSVQSGTEAFF	TGTGCCTGGAGTGTTCAGAGCGGCACTGAAGCTTTCTTT
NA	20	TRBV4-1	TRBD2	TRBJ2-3	CASSQDSGTSGRANTDTQYF	TGCGCCAGCAGCCAAGATTCCGGGACTAGCGGGAGGGCCAACACAGATACGCAGTATTTT
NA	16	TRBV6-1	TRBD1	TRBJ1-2	CASSGTRQGTGYGYTF	TGTGCCAGCAGTGGTACCCGACAGGGAACAGGCTATGGCTACACCTTC
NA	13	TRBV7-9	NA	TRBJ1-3	CASSLFGRQAIYF	TGTGCCAGCAGCCTCTTCGGAAGGCAGGCCATATATTTT
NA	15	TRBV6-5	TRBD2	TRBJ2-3	CASSGLAGGTDTQYF	TGTGCCAGCAGTGGACTAGCGGGGGGCACAGATACGCAGTATTTT
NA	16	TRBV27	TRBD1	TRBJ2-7	CASRGDRGKTSVEQYF	TGTGCCAGCAGGGGGGACAGGGGTAAGACTAGCGTCGAGCAGTACTTC
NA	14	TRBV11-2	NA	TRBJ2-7	CASSGGLQSYEQYF	TGTGCCAGCAGCGGGGGACTGCAATCCTACGAGCAGTACTTC